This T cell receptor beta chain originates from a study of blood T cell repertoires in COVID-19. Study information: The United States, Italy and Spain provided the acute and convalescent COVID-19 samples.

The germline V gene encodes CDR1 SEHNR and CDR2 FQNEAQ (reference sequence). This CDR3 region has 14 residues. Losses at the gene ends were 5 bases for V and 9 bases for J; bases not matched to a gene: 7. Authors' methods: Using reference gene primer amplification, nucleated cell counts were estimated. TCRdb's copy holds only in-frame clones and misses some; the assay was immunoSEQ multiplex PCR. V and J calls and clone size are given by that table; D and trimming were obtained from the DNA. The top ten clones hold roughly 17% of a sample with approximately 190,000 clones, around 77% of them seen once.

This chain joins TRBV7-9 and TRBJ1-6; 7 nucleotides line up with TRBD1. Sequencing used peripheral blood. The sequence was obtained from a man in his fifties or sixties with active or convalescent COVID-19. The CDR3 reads CASSRQGSISPLHF. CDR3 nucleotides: TGTGCCAGCAGCCGACAGGGTTCCATTTCACCCCTCCACTTT.